These 3 T cell receptor beta chains were all obtained from the same sample, sequenced in a study of shared T cell receptors in the human thymus (dated by TCRdb to the early 2020s). Receptors were amplified or captured by the immunoSEQ multiplex PCR assay. Imported from immuneACCESS, the table was reduced by TCRdb to in-frame sequences with V and J called. These copies leave out some clones; in studies compared against another copy, an unresolved V gene accounts for under half, and the cause of the remainder is not known. The sample contains about 380,000 clones, approximately 95% of them found a single time. About 0.02% of the sample is taken by the ten largest. Sequenced: thymocytes. These receptors were collected from a human donor.

This sequence joins TRBV5-1 and TRBJ2-2, with TRBD2 as a possible D gene (7 bases). Germline CDR1 SGHRS, CDR2 YFSETQ. Trimming shortened V by 7 bases and J by 3 bases, and 13 bases separated the two germline ends. The CDR3 has 14 amino acids. The CDR3 nucleotides read TGCGCCAGCCGGGGGGCCCTCGACACCGGGGAGCTGTTTTTT. Translating gives CASRGALDTGELFF. Full variable domain (outside the CDR3, taken from reference TRBV5-1 and TRBJ2-2): KAGVTQTPRYLIKTRGQQVTLSCSPISGHRSVSWYQQTPGQGLQFLFEYFSETQRNKGNFPGRFSGRQFSNSRSEMNVSTLELGDSALYLCASRGALDTGELFFGEGSRLTVL.

The chain employs TRBV18 and TRBJ2-7; D may be TRBD1 or TRBD2 (5 bases each). CDR1 KGHSH and CDR2 LQKENI come from the germline V gene. This CDR3 has 17 amino acids. V lost 4 bases and J lost 5, with 24 bases in between. The CDR3 nucleotides are TGTGCCAGCTCACAAGGGGCTCATGTGAGGGAATTAAACGAGCAGTACTTC. As protein: CASSQGAHVRELNEQYF.

The chain carries TRBV30 and TRBJ2-3; D perhaps matches TRBD2 (7 bases). The germline V gene encodes CDR1 GTSNPN and CDR2 SVGIG (reference sequence). The CDR3 runs to 16 residues. Trimming shortened V by 4 bases and J by 2 bases, and 19 bases separated the two germline ends. The CDR3 nucleotides are TGTGCCTGGACCCTAGGGGGGGCTAGAGTCACAGATACGCAGTATTTT. Protein: CAWTLGGARVTDTQYF. The entire variable domain, with the rest obtained from reference TRBV30 and TRBJ2-3, is as follows: SQTIHQWPATLVQPVGSPLSLECTVEGTSNPNLYWYRQAAGRGLQLLFYSVGIGQISSEVPQNLSASRPQDRQFILSSKKLLLSDSGFYLCAWTLGGARVTDTQYFGPGTRLTVL.